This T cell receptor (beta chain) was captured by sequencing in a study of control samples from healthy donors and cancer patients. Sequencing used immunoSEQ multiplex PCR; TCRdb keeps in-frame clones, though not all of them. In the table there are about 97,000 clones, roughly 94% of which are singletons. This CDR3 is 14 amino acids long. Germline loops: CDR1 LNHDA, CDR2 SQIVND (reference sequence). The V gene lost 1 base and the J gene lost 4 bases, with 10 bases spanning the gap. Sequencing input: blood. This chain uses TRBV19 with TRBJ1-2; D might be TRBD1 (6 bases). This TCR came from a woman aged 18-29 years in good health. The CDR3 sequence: CASSIGTAGYGYTF. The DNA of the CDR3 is TGTGCCAGTAGTATAGGGACAGCCGGCTATGGCTACACCTTC.